The 13 T cell receptor beta chains reported below all come from one sample, sequenced in a study of CD8+ T cells in alopecia areata. The sequencing template was cDNA reverse transcribed from extracted RNA. The table came from immunoSEQ multiplex PCR; TCRdb's copy has only in-frame clones and leaves some out. There are roughly 250,000 clones in the sample; roughly two thirds occur only once, and approximately 1.2% lies in the top ten. The input for sequencing was CD4+ T cells sorted from blood, taken at week 0. These receptors were obtained from a human donor with alopecia areata.

The chain is built from TRBV6-5 and TRBJ2-2; TRBD2 agrees at 8 bases. Losses at the gene ends were 4 bases for V and 7 bases for J; bases not matched to a gene: 11. The germline CDR1 and CDR2 sequences are MNHEY and SVGAGI. This CDR3 spans 16 amino acids. The CDR3 reads CASSSPRLASSGELFF. In nucleotides, the CDR3 is TGTGCCAGCAGTTCTCCTAGACTAGCGTCTAGCGGGGAGCTGTTTTTT.

This clone appeared a few times. The genes are TRBV25-1 and TRBJ2-7; D unclear. The CDR3 runs to 13 residues. CDR1 and CDR2 from the germline V gene are MGHDK and SYGVNS. Trimming pared 3 bases from V and 7 bases from J, leaving 13 bases between. CDR3 loop: CASSEWSSNEQYF. The CDR3 DNA sequence: TGTGCCAGCAGTGAGTGGAGCTCTAATGAGCAGTACTTC.

This chain uses TRBV10-3 with TRBJ1-1, with unresolved D. This CDR3 comprises 9 residues. Germline loops: CDR1 ENHRY, CDR2 SYGVKD. The germline V and J ends were trimmed by 7 bases and 11 bases, with 8 bases remaining between them. The CDR3 here is CAIIRSAFF. Written as DNA, the CDR3 is TGTGCCATCATCCGATCGGCTTTCTTT.

This rearrangement joins TRBV29-1 to TRBJ2-5; 12 positions agree with TRBD2. Trimming took 7 bases from V and 5 from J; bases not matched to a gene: 2. This CDR3 has 12 amino acids. The germline V gene has CDR1 SQVTM and CDR2 ANQGSEA. The CDR3 region is CSGTSGDETQYF. As DNA, the CDR3 is TGCAGCGGGACTAGCGGGGATGAGACCCAGTACTTC. The full variable domain, in which reference TRBV29-1 and TRBJ2-5 provide the parts outside the CDR3, is SAVISQKPSRDICQRGTSLTIQCQVDSQVTMMFWYRQQPGQSLTLIATANQGSEATYESGFVIDKFPISRPNLTFSTLTVSNMSPEDSSIYLCSGTSGDETQYFGPGTRLLVL.

The rearrangement joins TRBV30 to TRBJ1-2, with 7 bases aligning to TRBD1. This CDR3 contains 13 residues. Germline CDR1 GTSNPN, CDR2 SVGIG (reference sequence). The junction had 8 bases not matched to a gene; V was cut back by 5 bases and J by 5 bases. In DNA, the CDR3 is TGTGCCTGGCGACGGGACAGAGCTTATGGCTACACCTTC. Residues: CAWRRDRAYGYTF.

The chain has TRBV2 and TRBJ1-5; D call uncertain. The germline gives CDR1 SNHLY, CDR2 FYNNEI. The CDR3 is 15 residues long. The V gene lost 2 bases and the J gene lost 4 bases, with 12 bases spanning the gap. CDR3 amino acids: CASSERRQPNQPQHF. The CDR3 DNA reads TGTGCCAGCAGTGAACGTCGGCAGCCGAATCAGCCCCAGCATTTT.

At least ten counts were recorded for this clone. The rearrangement links TRBV4-1 to TRBJ2-1; 8 positions match TRBD1. The CDR3 runs 15 residues. Looked up from germline, CDR1 is MGHRA and CDR2 is YSYEKL. V shed 1 base, J shed 8 bases, and the junction held 7 bases outside the gene matches. CDR3 sequence: CASSQGTGIIYEQFF. The CDR3 coding sequence is TGCGCCAGCAGCCAAGGGACAGGGATAATCTATGAGCAGTTCTTC.

The rearrangement joins TRBV19 to TRBJ1-2; D is uncertain. Germline CDR1 LNHDA, CDR2 SQIVND (reference sequence). This CDR3 has 14 residues. Deletions cut 7 bases from V and 6 bases from J, with 18 bases between. CDR3 protein: CASTPRARSDGYTF. DNA of the CDR3: TGTGCCAGTACCCCCCGGGCCCGGAGTGATGGCTACACCTTC.

V is TRBV2 and J is TRBJ2-7, with D unclear. The CDR3 contains 14 residues. Germline values: CDR1 SNHLY, CDR2 FYNNEI. Trimming cost V 4 bases and J 2 bases, with 12 bases left between them. The CDR3 region is CASSVRVVPYEQYF. CDR3 coding DNA: TGTGCCAGCAGTGTTCGGGTGGTTCCCTACGAGCAGTACTTC.

The DNA for the CDR3 is TGTGCCACCAGCAGAGATCTGGGACCTAATGAAAAACTGTTTTTT. Translated, it gives CATSRDLGPNEKLFF. The gene calls are TRBV15 and TRBJ1-4; weak D call: TRBD1 (5 bases). The CDR3 is 15 amino acids. CDR1 is LNHNV, CDR2 YYDKDF, per germline (reference sequence). Trimming shortened V by 0 bases and J by 3 bases, and 8 bases separated the two germline ends.

The genes are TRBV30 and TRBJ1-6, with a tentative D call TRBD1 (6 bases). Trimming stripped 5 bases from V and 9 bases from J, with 11 bases between. Germline loops: CDR1 GTSNPN, CDR2 SVGIG (reference sequence). The length of the CDR3 is 12 residues. The CDR3 loop is CAWDKGGSPLHF. Here the CDR3 DNA reads TGTGCCTGGGATAAGGGGGGTTCACCCCTCCACTTT.

The chain is built from TRBV7-8 and TRBJ2-4; maybe TRBD1 (5 bases). Trimming pared 2 bases from V and 5 bases from J, leaving 13 bases between. Germline V gene data show CDR1 as SGHVS and CDR2 as FQNEAQ. The CDR3 runs to 15 residues. This chain's CDR3 is CASSLFRGDQNIQYF. The CDR3 DNA is TGTGCCAGCAGCTTATTTAGGGGCGACCAAAACATTCAGTACTTC.

The V and J genes are TRBV14 and TRBJ2-7; tentatively, D is TRBD1 (6 bases). In germline, CDR1 is SGHDN, CDR2 FVKESK. This CDR3 spans 14 amino acids. V was clipped by 5 bases and J by 4 bases, with 15 bases between them. CDR3 bases: TGTGCCAGCAGCGCCCGTAGGGGACAATACGAGCAGTACTTC. Amino acid sequence: CASSARRGQYEQYF. The full variable domain, its missing parts supplied by reference TRBV14 and TRBJ2-7, is EAGVTQFPSHSVIEKGQTVTLRCDPISGHDNLYWYRRVMGKEIKFLLHFVKESKQDESGMPNNRFLAERTGGTYSTLKVQPAELEDSGVYFCASSARRGQYEQYFGPGTRLTVT.